These T cell receptor beta chains were read from a single sample in a study of blood T cell repertoires in COVID-19. TCRdb's copy holds only in-frame clones and misses some; the assay was immunoSEQ multiplex PCR. The table shows around 280,000 clones, with 87% occurring only once. The specimen was PBMCs or T cells enriched from blood (not recorded which). The origin of the receptors is a woman in her thirties or forties who had recovered from COVID-19. The CDR3 runs from the conserved cysteine through the conserved F or W. A D gene is named only where the DNA matches it firmly. Rows may omit the clone size; those that give it use once, few, many or a size class.

clone_size j_call d_call v_call cdr3_nt cdr3_aa
once TRBJ1-6 - TRBV27 TGTGCCAGCAGTTTATCCCGGGTCTGGACAGCTTCTTCACCCCTCCACTTT CASSLSRVWTASSPLHF
- TRBJ2-4 TRBD2 TRBV5-8 TGTGCCAGCAGCTTGCCGCCGGGGACTAGCGGGAGGGTAGCCAAAAACATTCAGTACTTC CASSLPPGTSGRVAKNIQYF
- TRBJ1-2 - TRBV28 TGTGCCAGCAGTTTAGGGGTAGGAGGGGAGCGCGGCTACACCTTC CASSLGVGGERGYTF
- TRBJ2-4 TRBD2 TRBV2 TGTGCCAGCAGTGGGACTAGCGGAAACATTCAGTACTTC CASSGTSGNIQYF
- TRBJ2-7 - TRBV7-2 TGTGCCAGCAGCTTAGCGGGAGTAGGCAGCCAGACCCCCTACGAGCAGTACTTC CASSLAGVGSQTPYEQYF
- TRBJ2-7 TRBD1 TRBV6-6 TGTGCCAGCAGTTACGCAGGACAGGCGAGCTCCTACGAGCAGTACTTC CASSYAGQASSYEQYF
- TRBJ1-6 TRBD1 TRBV9 TGTGCCAGCAGCCGGGACAGGCGAAATTCACCCCTCCACTTT CASSRDRRNSPLHF
- TRBJ2-5 - TRBV19 TGTGCCAGTAAAGCGCAAGAGACCCAGTACTTC CASKAQETQYF
- TRBJ2-7 TRBD2 TRBV19 TGTGCCAGTAGTATTGGTAGCGGGAGAGCCTACGAGCAGTACTTC CASSIGSGRAYEQYF
- TRBJ2-5 TRBD1 TRBV18 TGTGCCAGCTCACGGGACAGTCCACAAGAGACCCAGTACTTC CASSRDSPQETQYF
- TRBJ2-3 TRBD2 TRBV28 TGTGCCAGCAGTTTAGCGGGAGGTTCCACAGATACGCAGTATTTT CASSLAGGSTDTQYF
- TRBJ2-7 - TRBV3-1/TRBV3-2 TGTGCCAGCAGCCAAAAGGGCGGGGGCCGGGAGCAGTACTTC CASSQKGGGREQYF
- TRBJ2-7 TRBD2 TRBV28 TGTGCCAGCACGGGACTAGCGAACGAGCAGTACTTC CASTGLANEQYF
- TRBJ1-2 TRBD1 TRBV7-9 TGTGCCAGCAGCACCGGACAGGGGGCGCTTAACACCTTC CASSTGQGALNTF
- TRBJ2-4 - TRBV7-3 TGTGCCAGCAGCTTACTCGGAATTGGAGGGGACATTCAGTACTTC CASSLLGIGGDIQYF
- TRBJ2-1 TRBD2 TRBV7-3 TGTGCCAGCAGCTTTACTTCAATTCATCTAGCGGGTGGGTGGAATGAGCAGTTCTTC CASSFTSIHLAGGWNEQFF
- TRBJ2-7 TRBD2 TRBV5-4 TGTGCCAGCAGCCCGGGGAGGGTGTCGGGTTCCTACGAGCAGTACTTC CASSPGRVSGSYEQYF
- TRBJ2-2 TRBD1 TRBV24-1 TGTGCCACCAGTGACCCAGGACAGGATCTCACCGGGGAGCTGTTTTTT CATSDPGQDLTGELFF
- TRBJ1-3 - TRBV5-1 TGCGCCAGCAGCTTGGGGGCCTCTGGAAACACCATATATTTT CASSLGASGNTIYF
- TRBJ2-7 TRBD2 TRBV27 TGTGCCAGCAGTTTCGCAGGCGGGAGGGCCCCCTACGAGCAGTACTTC CASSFAGGRAPYEQYF
- TRBJ2-6 - TRBV7-8 TGTGCCAGCAGCTTAACAGTCGCTAGGGCCAACGTCCTGACTTTC CASSLTVARANVLTF
- TRBJ1-1 - TRBV15 TGTGCCACCAGCAGAGACATGAACACTGAAGCTTTCTTT CATSRDMNTEAFF
- TRBJ1-5 - TRBV28 TGTGCCAGCAGAACGACCGGGACACCGTATAGCAATCAGCCCCAGCATTTT CASRTTGTPYSNQPQHF
- TRBJ2-2 - TRBV24-1 TGTGCCACCAGTGATTTCGGAGGAACCGGGGAGCTGTTTTTT CATSDFGGTGELFF
- TRBJ2-7 TRBD1 TRBV18 TGTGCCAGCTCAGGGACAGGGCAGAGCTCCTACGAGCAGTACTTC CASSGTGQSSYEQYF
once TRBJ1-6 - TRBV4-3 TGCGCCAGCAGCCAAGATAGCGACGATTCGAGATCCTATAATTCACCCCTCCACTTT CASSQDSDDSRSYNSPLHF
- TRBJ2-5 - TRBV7-2 TGTGCCAGCAGCTTAGCAGGGGGGGGGCAAGAGACCCAGTACTTC CASSLAGGGQETQYF
- TRBJ1-4 - TRBV7-9 TGTGCCAGCAGCCTATCGCAGGGAAAAGAAAAACTGTTTTTT CASSLSQGKEKLFF
- TRBJ1-1 TRBD1 TRBV28 TGTGCCAGCAGTCCCACAGGGGGAAGGATGAACACTGAAGCTTTCTTT CASSPTGGRMNTEAFF
- TRBJ2-1 TRBD2 TRBV19 TGTGCCAGTAGTATCGGGGGACTAGCGGGAGCTTGGGAGCAGTTCTTC CASSIGGLAGAWEQFF
- TRBJ1-3 - TRBV18 TGTGCCAGCTCAGGGCGCCAGGGGAGTTCTGGAAACACCATATATTTT CASSGRQGSSGNTIYF
- TRBJ2-5 - TRBV5-4 TGTGCCAGCAGCTTGGTCGGGATTGAGACCCAGTACTTC CASSLVGIETQYF
few TRBJ2-6 - TRBV25-1 TGTGCCAGCAGTGTACCCAGGGCTGGGGCCAACGTCCTGACTTTC CASSVPRAGANVLTF
- TRBJ1-2 - TRBV9 TGTGCCAGCAGCGTAGGCCAGGGCTATGGCTACACCTTC CASSVGQGYGYTF
- TRBJ2-3 - TRBV11-3 TGTGCCAGCAGCCCGTCCGGGGATACGCAGTATTTT CASSPSGDTQYF
- TRBJ2-5 TRBD1 TRBV6-1 TGTGCCAGCAGTGAACCGGGGACAGCTCAAGAGACCCAGTACTTC CASSEPGTAQETQYF
- TRBJ2-2 TRBD2 TRBV5-4 TGTGCCAGCAGCCCGCCGGGACTAGCGGGAGGGGGGAGCACCGGGGAGCTGTTTTTT CASSPPGLAGGGSTGELFF
- TRBJ1-5 - TRBV28 TGTGCCAGCGAGGGGGGGGATTATAGCAATCAGCCCCAGCATTTT CASEGGDYSNQPQHF
- TRBJ2-4 - TRBV5-1 TGCGCCAGCAGCCCCAGGGATTCAGCCAAAAACATTCAGTACTTC CASSPRDSAKNIQYF
many TRBJ2-3 - TRBV7-9 TGTGCCAGCAGCCACCCGGGAAGGGATGGAGATACGCAGTATTTT CASSHPGRDGDTQYF
many TRBJ2-2 TRBD1 TRBV10-3 TGTGCCATCAGGGGACAGGGGAACACCGGGGAGCTGTTTTTT CAIRGQGNTGELFF
once TRBJ1-1 TRBD1 TRBV29-1 TGCAGCGTAGCGGACAGGGGGCGAAACACTGAAGCTTTCTTT CSVADRGRNTEAFF
- TRBJ2-1 TRBD1 TRBV20-1 TGCAGTGCTAGTGGTCGAGGGACAGTGTCGAATGAGCAGTTCTTC CSASGRGTVSNEQFF
- TRBJ1-2 - TRBV27 TGTGCCAGCAGGTCCACAGGGAGGGGCTATGGCTACACCTTC CASRSTGRGYGYTF
- TRBJ2-7 TRBD1 TRBV28 TGTGCCAGCAGTTTCCTGAGACAGGGGCGTCGGGAGCAGTACTTC CASSFLRQGRREQYF
- TRBJ2-2 TRBD2 TRBV29-1 TGCAGCGCCCTTCCGGGGGGTGCGAACACCGGGGAGCTGTTTTTT CSALPGGANTGELFF
- TRBJ1-5 - TRBV24-1 TGTGCCACCAGTGATTTCGGTGTCGATAGACCCCAGCATTTT CATSDFGVDRPQHF
- TRBJ2-7 - TRBV5-1 TGCGCCAGCAGCTTGGGAGGGCACCTTGGCGAGCAGTACTTC CASSLGGHLGEQYF
few TRBJ2-1 TRBD2 TRBV15 TGTGCCACCAGCACCGTAGCGGGAGTCTACTCCTACAATGAGCAGTTCTTC CATSTVAGVYSYNEQFF
- TRBJ2-3 - TRBV2 TGTGCCAGCAGTGAAGTACAGGCCCGCACAGATACGCAGTATTTT CASSEVQARTDTQYF
- TRBJ1-5 - TRBV6-5 TGTGCCAGCAGGCACAGGGAAAATCAGCCCCAGCATTTT CASRHRENQPQHF
- TRBJ2-1 TRBD1 TRBV11-2 TGTGCCAGCAGCTTAGTCAGTGTTGGGACAGGGGGCTACAATGAGCAGTTCTTC CASSLVSVGTGGYNEQFF
- TRBJ2-1 - TRBV11-2 TGTGCCAGCAGCCCCCACCTTATACCTAGACAGAACAATGAGCAGTTCTTC CASSPHLIPRQNNEQFF
- TRBJ2-1 - TRBV19 TGTGCCAGTAGTACGGAAAGGAGCTCCTACAATGAGCAGTTCTTC CASSTERSSYNEQFF